The rows below give T cell receptor beta chains drawn from one sample of a study of blood T cell repertoires in COVID-19. Profiled with immunoSEQ multiplex PCR; TCRdb holds only in-frame clones, not every one. The sample yields some 250,000 clones, over 75% seen once. The sample consisted of peripheral blood. These TCRs come from a woman at least 80 years old with acute or convalescent COVID-19. Each CDR3 is given with its conserved first and last residue. The order of the fields is J gene, clone size, D gene, V gene, CDR3 DNA, CDR3 protein. A D gene is named only where the DNA matches it firmly. A row's size may be missing; if present it is once, few, many or a size class.

TRBJ2-3,NA,NA,TRBV25-1,TGTGCCAGCAGTGAATACAACACAGATACGCAGTATTTT,CASSEYNTDTQYF
TRBJ1-3,few,TRBD1,TRBV6-1,TGTGCCAGCAGTGAAGTGACAGGGGGAAACACCATATATTTT,CASSEVTGGNTIYF
TRBJ1-5,NA,NA,TRBV6-6,TGTGCCAGCAGTTACCTAGAGGCCGGTCAGCCCCAGCATTTT,CASSYLEAGQPQHF
TRBJ2-5,NA,TRBD1,TRBV3-1/TRBV3-2,TGTGCCAGCAACTCTCCGGGACAGATAAAAGAGACCCAGTACTTC,CASNSPGQIKETQYF
TRBJ1-1,NA,TRBD1,TRBV5-4,TGTGCCAGCAGCCCCAATGGGCAGGGGGCAAGCACTGAAGCTTTCTTT,CASSPNGQGASTEAFF
TRBJ2-5,NA,TRBD2,TRBV7-9,TGTGCCAGCAGCTTATTGCCTAGCGGGCAAGAGACCCAGTACTTC,CASSLLPSGQETQYF
TRBJ1-6,once,NA,TRBV2,TGTGCCAGCAGTGCTCGGGGGGATAATTCACCCCTCCACTTT,CASSARGDNSPLHF
TRBJ2-5,NA,TRBD2,TRBV10-3,TGTGCCATCAGTGAACTAGCGGGGGGGCCGGGGACCCAGTACTTC,CAISELAGGPGTQYF
TRBJ1-6,NA,NA,TRBV19,TGTGCCAGTAGTAACCGGGAATATAATTCACCCCTCCACTTT,CASSNREYNSPLHF
TRBJ2-5,NA,TRBD1,TRBV5-4,TGTGCCAGCAGCTTGAGGACAGGGGGCGAAGAGACCCAGTACTTC,CASSLRTGGEETQYF
TRBJ1-1,NA,NA,TRBV6-1,TGTGCCAGCAGTGAATCAGGGTACTCTGAAGCTTTCTTT,CASSESGYSEAFF
TRBJ2-7,NA,NA,TRBV5-4,TGTGCCAGCAGCTTGGGTGGGGTGGAACAGGGCTACGAGCAGTACTTC,CASSLGGVEQGYEQYF
TRBJ2-1,NA,TRBD2,TRBV28,TGTGCCAGCAGTCCGGTGACTAGCGGGAGGGGAGAGCAGTTCTTC,CASSPVTSGRGEQFF
TRBJ1-1,NA,TRBD1,TRBV3-1/TRBV3-2,TGTGCCAGCAGCCAAGGCCTCCAGACAGGGTCTTACACTGAAGCTTTCTTT,CASSQGLQTGSYTEAFF
TRBJ1-4,once,NA,TRBV5-1,TGCGCCAGCAGCTTGAGGAGTACAACTAATGAAAAACTGTTTTTT,CASSLRSTTNEKLFF
TRBJ2-3,once,TRBD1,TRBV6-5,TGTGCCAGCAGCGCCGGGACAGGTACAGATACGCAGTATTTT,CASSAGTGTDTQYF
TRBJ2-1,NA,NA,TRBV27,TGTGCCAGCAGTTTAATTCCCCTGGTATCGAGCTATGAGCAGTTCTTC,CASSLIPLVSSYEQFF
TRBJ2-3,NA,NA,TRBV15,TGTGCCACCAGCAGAGATACGTGGGCCGCAGATACGCAGTATTTT,CATSRDTWAADTQYF
TRBJ2-5,NA,NA,TRBV7-3,TGTGCCAGCAGCCAAGGGGCGTGGGAGACCCAGTACTTC,CASSQGAWETQYF
TRBJ2-7,NA,TRBD1,TRBV5-1,TGCGCCAGCAGCTCCACAACCGGGACAGTGACTGCCTACGAGCAGTACTTC,CASSSTTGTVTAYEQYF
TRBJ2-1,NA,TRBD2,TRBV6-5,TGTGCCAGCAGTTACACCGGCGGGAGGGGGCTTAGGGAGCAGTTCTTC,CASSYTGGRGLREQFF
TRBJ2-7,NA,NA,TRBV5-1,TGCGCCAGCAAGACGGGGGAATTTTACGAGCAGTACTTC,CASKTGEFYEQYF
TRBJ1-5,NA,NA,TRBV20-1,TGCAGTGCTAGTCAGGGAAGGAATCAGCCCCAGCATTTT,CSASQGRNQPQHF
TRBJ1-1,NA,NA,TRBV7-9,TGTGCCAGCAGCTTTTACAGAAGTACCATGAACACTGAAGCTTTCTTT,CASSFYRSTMNTEAFF
TRBJ1-2,NA,NA,TRBV7-2,TGTGCCAGCAGCTTAGCAGAGTCGCACGGCTACACCTTC,CASSLAESHGYTF
TRBJ1-2,NA,TRBD1,TRBV28,TGTGCCAGCAGGTCAGGGGGCAGAGGCTACACCTTC,CASRSGGRGYTF
TRBJ1-6,many,NA,TRBV30,TGTGCCTGGAGTAGGACAGCCTATAATTCACCCCTCCACTTT,CAWSRTAYNSPLHF
TRBJ1-3,NA,NA,TRBV7-2,TGTGCCAGCAGCGTCCTAACAGGTTCCTCTGGAAACACCATATATTTT,CASSVLTGSSGNTIYF
TRBJ1-4,NA,NA,TRBV30,TGTGCCTGGAGTAGAACAGGGTACGAAAAACTGTTTTTT,CAWSRTGYEKLFF
TRBJ1-2,once,NA,TRBV3-1/TRBV3-2,TGTGCCAGCAGCCAAGACCGGGTGGGCTATGGCTACACCTTC,CASSQDRVGYGYTF
TRBJ2-3,NA,TRBD2,TRBV9,TGTGCCAGCAGCTCCCAGCGGGAGGGGAGTGATACGCAGTATTTT,CASSSQREGSDTQYF
TRBJ2-1,NA,NA,TRBV6-1,TGTGCCAGCAGTGAAGCGCTTCTGGGAGCGTCGGAGGGCACTTACAATGAGCAGTTCTTC,CASSEALLGASEGTYNEQFF
TRBJ2-5,NA,TRBD2,TRBV7-8,TGTGCCAGCAGCTTACGGCTAACTAGCGACCAAGAGACCCAGTACTTC,CASSLRLTSDQETQYF
TRBJ1-2,NA,TRBD1,TRBV2,TGTGCCAGCAAGTCCAGGGGGCAATGGAGCTATGGCTACACCTTC,CASKSRGQWSYGYTF
TRBJ2-1,NA,TRBD1,TRBV5-5,TGTGCCAGCAGCCTGGGACAGGGGGGGTTCAATGAGCAGTTCTTC,CASSLGQGGFNEQFF
TRBJ1-1,NA,NA,TRBV5-1,TGCGCCAGCAGCCGACAGATGAACACTGAAGCTTTCTTT,CASSRQMNTEAFF